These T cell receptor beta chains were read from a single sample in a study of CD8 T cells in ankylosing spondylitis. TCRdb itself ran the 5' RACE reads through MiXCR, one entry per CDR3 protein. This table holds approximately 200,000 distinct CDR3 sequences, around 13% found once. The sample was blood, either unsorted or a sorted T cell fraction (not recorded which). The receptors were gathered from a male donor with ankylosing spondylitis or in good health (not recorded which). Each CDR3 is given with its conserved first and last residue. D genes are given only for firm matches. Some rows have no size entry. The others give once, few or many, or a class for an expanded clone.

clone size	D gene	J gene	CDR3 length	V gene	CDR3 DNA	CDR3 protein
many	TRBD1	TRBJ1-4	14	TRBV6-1	TGTGCCAGCAACATCGGACAGGGGGCCGAAAAACTGTTTTTT	CASNIGQGAEKLFF
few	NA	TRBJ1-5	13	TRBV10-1	TGCGCCAGCAGTGCTGACGGTTATCAGCCCCAGCATTTT	CASSADGYQPQHF
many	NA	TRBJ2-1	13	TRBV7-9	TGTGCCAGCAGCCCGGACAGTAACAATGAGCAGTTCTTC	CASSPDSNNEQFF
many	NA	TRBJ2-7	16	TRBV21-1	TGTGCCAGCAGCAAACATACCCGACCCCCCTACTACGAGCAGTACTTC	CASSKHTRPPYYEQYF
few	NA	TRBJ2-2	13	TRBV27	TGTGCCAGCAGTTTCAAAATGGGGGCGGTCCTGTTTTTT	CASSFKMGAVLFF
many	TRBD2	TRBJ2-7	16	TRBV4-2	TGTGCCAGCAGCCAATATGGGACTATAGGGAACTACGAGCAGTACTTC	CASSQYGTIGNYEQYF
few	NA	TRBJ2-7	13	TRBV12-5	TGTGCTAGTGGTTTGGGAGACAGGCTCGAGCAGTACTTC	CASGLGDRLEQYF
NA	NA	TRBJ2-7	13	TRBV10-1	TGCGCCAGCAGCCCCGTTTTCTCCTACGAGCAGTACTTC	CASSPVFSYEQYF
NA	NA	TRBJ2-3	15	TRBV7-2	TGTGCCAGCAGCGCCGGGACCCATAGCACAGATACGCAGTATTTT	CASSAGTHSTDTQYF
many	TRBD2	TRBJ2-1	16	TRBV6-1	TGTGCCAGCAGTCTCCCTCTAGCGGGAGGGCTAAATGAGCAGTTCTTC	CASSLPLAGGLNEQFF
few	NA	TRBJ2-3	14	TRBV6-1	TGTGCCAGCAGCCCGGGGGTTGGCACAGATACGCAGTATTTT	CASSPGVGTDTQYF
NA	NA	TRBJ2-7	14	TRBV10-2	TGCGCCAGCAGTGAAAGGACTCATGACTACGAGCAGTACTTC	CASSERTHDYEQYF
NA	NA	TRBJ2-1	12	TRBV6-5	TGTGCCACCCTGGCGACACCCAATGAGCAGTTCTTC	CATLATPNEQFF
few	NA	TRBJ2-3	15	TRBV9	TGTGCCAGCAGCGTAGCAGACCATAGCACAGATACGCAGTATTTT	CASSVADHSTDTQYF
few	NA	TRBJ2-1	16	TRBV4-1	TGCGCCAGCAGCCAAGATGCCCCGTTGGGGTACAATGAGCAGTTCTTC	CASSQDAPLGYNEQFF
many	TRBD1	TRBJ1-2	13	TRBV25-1	TGTGCCACACAGGGGACGACGAACTATGGCTACACCTTC	CATQGTTNYGYTF
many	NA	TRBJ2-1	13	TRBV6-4	TGTGCCAGCAGTGATTTTGGTACAGCGAAGAAGTTCTTC	CASSDFGTAKKFF
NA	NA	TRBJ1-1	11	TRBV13	TGTGCCAGCAGCTTAGAGGATAAAGCTTTCTTT	CASSLEDKAFF